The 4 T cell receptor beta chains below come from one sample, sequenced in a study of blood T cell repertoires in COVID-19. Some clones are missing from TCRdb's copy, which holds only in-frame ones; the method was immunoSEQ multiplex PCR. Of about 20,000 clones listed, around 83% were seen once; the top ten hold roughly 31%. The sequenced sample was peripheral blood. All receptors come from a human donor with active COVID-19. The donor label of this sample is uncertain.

The CDR3 loop reads CASTPGTAGYGYTF. The CDR3 DNA is TGTGCCAGCACCCCCGGGACAGCCGGCTATGGCTACACCTTC. The gene calls are TRBV28 and TRBJ1-2; 7 nucleotides line up with TRBD1. The ends lost 7 bases at V and 4 bases at J; junction bases unmatched: 9. Germline-derived CDR1 and CDR2 are MDHEN and SYDVKM. The CDR3 is 14 residues long.

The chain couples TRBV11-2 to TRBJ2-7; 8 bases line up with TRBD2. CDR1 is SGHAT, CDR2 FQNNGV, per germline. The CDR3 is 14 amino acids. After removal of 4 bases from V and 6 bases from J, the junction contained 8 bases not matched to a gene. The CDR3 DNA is TGTGCCAGCAGCTGGGAGAGCGGGAGTTCCGAGCAGTACTTC. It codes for CASSWESGSSEQYF.

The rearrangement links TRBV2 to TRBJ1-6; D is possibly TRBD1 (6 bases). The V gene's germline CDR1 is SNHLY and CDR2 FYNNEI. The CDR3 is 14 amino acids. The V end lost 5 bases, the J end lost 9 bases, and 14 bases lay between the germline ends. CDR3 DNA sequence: TGTGCCAGCAGTACAGGGATGGGCGGTTCACCCCTCCACTTT. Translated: CASSTGMGGSPLHF.

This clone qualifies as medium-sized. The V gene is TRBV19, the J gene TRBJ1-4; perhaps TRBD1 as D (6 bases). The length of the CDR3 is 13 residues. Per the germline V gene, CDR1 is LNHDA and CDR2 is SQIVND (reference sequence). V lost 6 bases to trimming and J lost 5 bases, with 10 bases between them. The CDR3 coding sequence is TGTGCCAGTAGAAGGGGACAAAATGAAAAACTGTTTTTT. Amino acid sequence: CASRRGQNEKLFF.